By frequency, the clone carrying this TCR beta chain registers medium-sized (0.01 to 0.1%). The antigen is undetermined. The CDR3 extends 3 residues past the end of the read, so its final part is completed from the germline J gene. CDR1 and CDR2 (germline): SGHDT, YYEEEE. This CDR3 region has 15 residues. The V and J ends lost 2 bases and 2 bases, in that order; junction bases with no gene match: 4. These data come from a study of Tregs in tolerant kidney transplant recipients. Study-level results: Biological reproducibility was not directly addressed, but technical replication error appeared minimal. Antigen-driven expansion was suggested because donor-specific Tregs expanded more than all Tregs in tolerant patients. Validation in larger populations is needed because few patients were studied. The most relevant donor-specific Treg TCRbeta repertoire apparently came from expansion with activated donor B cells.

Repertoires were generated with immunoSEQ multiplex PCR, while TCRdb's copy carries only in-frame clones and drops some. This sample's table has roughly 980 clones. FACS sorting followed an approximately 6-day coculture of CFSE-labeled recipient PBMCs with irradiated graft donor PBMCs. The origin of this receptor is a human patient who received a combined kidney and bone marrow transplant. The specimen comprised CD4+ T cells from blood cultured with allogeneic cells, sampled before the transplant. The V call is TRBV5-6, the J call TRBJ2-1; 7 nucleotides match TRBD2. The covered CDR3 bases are TGTGCCAGCAGCTTTACCCGGGGGGCCTACAATGAG. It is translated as CASSFTRGAYNE. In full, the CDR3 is CASSFTRGAYNEQFF.